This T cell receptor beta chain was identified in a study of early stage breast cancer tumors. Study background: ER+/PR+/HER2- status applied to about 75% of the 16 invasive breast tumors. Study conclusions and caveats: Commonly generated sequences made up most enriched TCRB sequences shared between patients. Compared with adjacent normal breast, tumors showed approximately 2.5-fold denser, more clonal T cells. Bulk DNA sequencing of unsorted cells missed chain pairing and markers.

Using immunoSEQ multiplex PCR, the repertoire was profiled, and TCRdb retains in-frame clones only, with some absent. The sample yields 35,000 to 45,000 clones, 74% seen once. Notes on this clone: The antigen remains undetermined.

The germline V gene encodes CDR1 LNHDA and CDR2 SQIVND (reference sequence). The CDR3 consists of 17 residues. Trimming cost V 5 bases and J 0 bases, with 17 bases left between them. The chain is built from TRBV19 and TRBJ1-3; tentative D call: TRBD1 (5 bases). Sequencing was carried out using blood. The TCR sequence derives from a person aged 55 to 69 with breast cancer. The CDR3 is CASSAYGGTFSGNTIYF. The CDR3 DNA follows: TGTGCCAGTAGTGCCTATGGAGGGACTTTCTCTGGAAACACCATATATTTT. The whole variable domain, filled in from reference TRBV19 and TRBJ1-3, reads DGGITQSPKYLFRKEGQNVTLSCEQNLNHDAMYWYRQDPGQGLRLIYYSQIVNDFQKGDIAEGYSVSREKKESFPLTVTSAQKNPTAFYLCASSAYGGTFSGNTIYFGEGSWLTVV.